This entry is about one T cell receptor (beta chain). The source of the sample is a study of blood T cell repertoires in COVID-19. Cohorts were assigned according to the clinical history that participants reported. There are 15 residues in the CDR3. Deletions cut 2 bases from V and 4 bases from J, with 15 bases between. Per the germline V gene, CDR1 is SGHAT and CDR2 is FQNNGV. Methods used by the authors: It was from reference gene primer amplification that nucleated cell counts were estimated. Generated by immunoSEQ multiplex PCR, the TCRdb table keeps only in-frame clones and is missing some. V and J calls and clone size are those listed in that table; D and trimming were worked out from the DNA. The data show under 150,000 clones, with roughly 87% seen just once and about a sixth held by the top ten.

The sequence was collected from a man aged 25-45 years who had recovered from COVID-19. The chain links TRBV11-2 to TRBJ2-7, with D perhaps matching TRBD2 (6 bases). Source material: PBMCs or T cells enriched from blood (not recorded which). The chain's CDR3 is CASSLIRGSGYEQYF. The CDR3 DNA is TGTGCCAGCAGCTTAATTCGGGGAAGCGGGTACGAGCAGTACTTC. The whole variable domain, remainder taken from reference TRBV11-2 and TRBJ2-7, is EAGVAQSPRYKIIEKRQSVAFWCNPISGHATLYWYQQILGQGPKLLIQFQNNGVVDDSQLPKDRFSAERLKGVDSTLKIQPAKLEDSAVYLCASSLIRGSGYEQYFGPGTRLTVT.